Listed here are 17 T cell receptor beta chains from one sample, sequenced in a study of T cell responses to AZD1222 COVID-19 vaccine. Profiled with immunoSEQ multiplex PCR; TCRdb holds only in-frame clones, not every one. The sample records 50,000 to 70,000 clones, around 85% being singletons. Source: peripheral blood, taken on day 0 of MenACWY control vaccination. The receptors stem from an adult in good health.

The chain has TRBV7-2 and TRBJ1-1; unclear D gene. The CDR3 runs 13 residues. Trimming took 2 bases from V and 2 from J, leaving 6 bases between them. CDR1 and CDR2 from the germline V gene are SGHTA and FQGNSA. This chain's CDR3 is CASSLKINTEAFF. DNA for the CDR3: TGTGCCAGCAGCTTAAAGATCAACACTGAAGCTTTCTTT.

The chain has TRBV5-5 and TRBJ2-6; D may be TRBD2 (6 bases). Trimming removed 4 bases from V and 2 bases from J, with 13 bases in between. Per the germline V gene, CDR1 is SGHKS and CDR2 is YYEKEE (reference sequence). This CDR3 is 16 amino acids long. CDR3 sequence reads: CASSTGLAPGANVLTF. Written as DNA, the CDR3 is TGTGCCAGCAGCACGGGACTCGCCCCTGGGGCCAACGTCCTGACTTTC.

This clone was detected once. This chain uses TRBV25-1 with TRBJ2-1, with D uncertain. Trimming took 5 bases from V and 7 from J, leaving 12 bases between them. The CDR3 contains 13 residues. The germline V gene has CDR1 MGHDK and CDR2 SYGVNS. The CDR3 protein is CASSKLRQNEQFF. In DNA form, the CDR3 reads TGTGCCAGCAGTAAGCTCCGGCAGAATGAGCAGTTCTTC.

This clone was seen a handful of times. J is TRBJ2-7 and V is TRBV28, with 10 bases identical to TRBD2. This CDR3 comprises 15 residues. V dropped 3 bases and J dropped 4; count of bases not matched to a gene: 6. Germline V gene data show CDR1 as MDHEN and CDR2 as SYDVKM. Here the CDR3 reads CASSFTSGTLYEQYF. CDR3 coding DNA: TGTGCCAGCAGTTTCACTAGCGGGACTTTATACGAGCAGTACTTC.

CDR3 DNA sequence: TGTGCCAGCAGGTCCCAGGGTTCCTACGAGCAGTACTTC. It yields the protein CASRSQGSYEQYF. The V call is TRBV7-8, the J call TRBJ2-7; D is perhaps TRBD1 (5 bases). The germline gives CDR1 SGHVS, CDR2 FQNEAQ. This CDR3 has 13 residues. Between the trimmed V and J ends, which lost 6 bases and 1 base, there was a span of 10 bases.

The J gene is TRBJ2-7, the V gene TRBV9; D remains ambiguous. The V and J ends lost 0 bases and 0 bases respectively, with 13 bases between them. Looked up from germline, CDR1 is SGDLS and CDR2 is YYNGEE. The CDR3 runs 16 residues. The CDR3 region is CASSVGWQSSSYEQYF. The CDR3 region has the DNA TGTGCCAGCAGCGTAGGGTGGCAGAGTAGCTCCTACGAGCAGTACTTC.

The rearrangement links TRBV3-1 (or the pseudogene TRBV3-2) to TRBJ2-1; 12 bases are shared with TRBD2. Germline CDR1 and CDR2: LGHDT and YNNKEL (reference sequence). The J segment lost 2 bases and the V segment lost 4 bases, leaving 6 bases of the junction unmatched. The CDR3 is 17 amino acids. In nucleotides, the CDR3 is TGTGCCAGCAGCCCACCGACTAGCGGGAGCCCCTACAATGAGCAGTTCTTC. Protein product: CASSPPTSGSPYNEQFF.

J is TRBJ2-3 and V is TRBV5-4; D might be TRBD1 or TRBD2, each matching 5 bases. Trimming shortened V by 4 bases and J by 3 bases, and 12 bases separated the two germline ends. This CDR3 spans 14 amino acids. Germline V CDR1 and CDR2: SGHNT, YYREEE (reference sequence). The CDR3, as DNA: TGTGCCAGCAGCCCAACGAGGGGTACAGATACGCAGTATTTT. It encodes CASSPTRGTDTQYF.

The chain couples TRBV5-1 to TRBJ2-5; tentatively, D is TRBD2 (5 bases). The V gene lost 0 bases and the J gene lost 4 bases, with 13 bases spanning the gap. This CDR3 comprises 15 residues. The germline V gene encodes CDR1 SGHRS and CDR2 YFSETQ. CDR3 DNA sequence: TGCGCCAGCAGCTTGGTTACACCCGGAGGAGAGACCCAGTACTTC. As protein: CASSLVTPGGETQYF.

The chain joins TRBV19 to TRBJ1-1; perhaps TRBD1 as D (5 bases). Trimming removed 6 bases from V and 4 bases from J, with 15 bases in between. There are 14 residues in the CDR3. Germline V gives CDR1 LNHDA, CDR2 SQIVND (reference sequence). The CDR3 DNA is TGTGCCAGTAGACTAACCGGGACGGGCACTGAAGCTTTCTTT. This sequence encodes CASRLTGTGTEAFF. Variable domain in full (rest from reference TRBV19 and TRBJ1-1): DGGITQSPKYLFRKEGQNVTLSCEQNLNHDAMYWYRQDPGQGLRLIYYSQIVNDFQKGDIAEGYSVSREKKESFPLTVTSAQKNPTAFYLCASRLTGTGTEAFFGQGTRLTVV.

This clone appeared once. The chain recombines TRBV7-9 with TRBJ1-4; D may be TRBD1 (6 bases). Germline V CDR1 and CDR2: SEHNR, FQNEAQ (reference sequence). This CDR3 contains 13 residues. Trimming removed 3 bases from V and 8 bases from J, with 10 bases in between. The CDR3 loop reads CASSFSGQEKLFF. In DNA form, the CDR3 reads TGTGCCAGCAGCTTTTCCGGACAGGAAAAACTGTTTTTT.

The chain couples TRBV28 to TRBJ1-1; D uncertain. The CDR3 sequence is 12 residues long. Looked up from germline, CDR1 is MDHEN and CDR2 is SYDVKM. V dropped 5 bases and J dropped 11 bases, with 15 bases sitting between them. The DNA for the CDR3 is TGTGCCAGCAGTCTGAACGGAGTTTGGGCTTTCTTT. Protein: CASSLNGVWAFF.

V gene TRBV28 combines with J gene TRBJ2-5; 8 nucleotides align to TRBD2. Germline-derived CDR1 and CDR2 are MDHEN and SYDVKM. J gave up 5 bases and V 3 bases, and 11 bases lay outside the gene matches. This CDR3 spans 16 amino acids. This CDR3 reads CASSFQGSGSRETQYF. The CDR3 nucleotides read TGTGCCAGCAGTTTTCAGGGGAGCGGGAGCCGGGAGACCCAGTACTTC.

V is TRBV5-1 and J is TRBJ2-2; D not resolved. Per germline, CDR1 SGHRS and CDR2 YFSETQ. The CDR3 is 14 amino acids. Trimming cost V 0 bases and J 3 bases, with 6 bases left between them. As DNA, the CDR3 is TGCGCCAGCAGCTTGGACGGACACACCGGGGAGCTGTTTTTT. This encodes CASSLDGHTGELFF.

V is TRBV7-2 and J is TRBJ1-1; no definite D call. Looked up from germline, CDR1 is SGHTA and CDR2 is FQGNSA. The CDR3 length is 14 residues. V was cut by 5 bases and J by 3 bases, with 13 bases left in between. The CDR3 DNA reads TGTGCCAGCAGCCAACCGGGTGTCTACACTGAAGCTTTCTTT. It is translated as CASSQPGVYTEAFF. The full variable domain, with the rest looked up from reference TRBV7-2 and TRBJ1-1, is GAGVSQSPSNKVTEKGKDVELRCDPISGHTALYWYRQSLGQGLEFLIYFQGNSAPDKSGLPSDRFSAERTGGSVSTLTIQRTQQEDSAVYLCASSQPGVYTEAFFGQGTRLTVV.

V usage is TRBV7-9 and J usage is TRBJ2-5; D not certain. V was cut by 3 bases and J by 5 bases, with 10 bases left in between. Germline assignment: CDR1 SEHNR and CDR2 FQNEAQ (reference sequence). This CDR3 contains 13 residues. The CDR3 here is CASSLDPRETQYF. The DNA for the CDR3 is TGTGCCAGCAGCTTGGACCCCAGGGAGACCCAGTACTTC.

The J gene is TRBJ2-7, the V gene TRBV28; D is perhaps TRBD1 (6 bases). The CDR3 runs to 14 residues. V shed 3 bases and J shed 5 bases, with 14 bases lying between them. Germline lookup yields CDR1 MDHEN and CDR2 SYDVKM. The CDR3, as DNA: TGTGCCAGCAGTTTTTTACAGGGAACGGACGAGCAGTACTTC. Translation gives CASSFLQGTDEQYF.